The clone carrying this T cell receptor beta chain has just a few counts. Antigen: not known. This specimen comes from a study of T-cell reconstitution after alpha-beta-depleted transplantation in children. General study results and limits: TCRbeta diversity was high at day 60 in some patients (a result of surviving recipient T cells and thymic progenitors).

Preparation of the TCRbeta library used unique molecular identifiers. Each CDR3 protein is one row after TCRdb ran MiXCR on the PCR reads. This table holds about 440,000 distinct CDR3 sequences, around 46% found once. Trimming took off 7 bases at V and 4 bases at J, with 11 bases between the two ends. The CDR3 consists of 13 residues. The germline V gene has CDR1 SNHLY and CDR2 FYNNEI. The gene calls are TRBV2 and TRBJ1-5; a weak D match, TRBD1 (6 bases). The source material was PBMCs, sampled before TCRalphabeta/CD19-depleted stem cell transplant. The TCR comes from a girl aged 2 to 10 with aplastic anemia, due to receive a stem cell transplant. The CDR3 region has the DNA TGTGCCAGCAACCGGGACATGAATCAGCCCCAGCATTTT. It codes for CASNRDMNQPQHF.